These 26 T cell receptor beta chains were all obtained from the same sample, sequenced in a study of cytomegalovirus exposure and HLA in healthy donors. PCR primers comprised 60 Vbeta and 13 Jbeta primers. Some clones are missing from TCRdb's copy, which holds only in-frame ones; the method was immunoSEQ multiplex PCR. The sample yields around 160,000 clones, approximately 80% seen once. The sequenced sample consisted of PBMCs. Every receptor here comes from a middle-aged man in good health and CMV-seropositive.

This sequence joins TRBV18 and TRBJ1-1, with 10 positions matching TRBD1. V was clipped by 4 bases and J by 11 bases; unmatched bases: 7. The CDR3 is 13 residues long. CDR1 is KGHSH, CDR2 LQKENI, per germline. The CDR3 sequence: CASSRGTGELAFF. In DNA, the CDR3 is TGTGCCAGCTCACGAGGGACAGGGGAATTGGCTTTCTTT.

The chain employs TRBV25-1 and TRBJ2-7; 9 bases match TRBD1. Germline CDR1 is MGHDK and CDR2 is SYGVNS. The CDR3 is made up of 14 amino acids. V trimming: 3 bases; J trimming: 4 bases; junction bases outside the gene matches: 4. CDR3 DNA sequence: TGTGCCAGCAGTGAGGACAGGGGCAGGTACGAGCAGTACTTC. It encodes CASSEDRGRYEQYF.

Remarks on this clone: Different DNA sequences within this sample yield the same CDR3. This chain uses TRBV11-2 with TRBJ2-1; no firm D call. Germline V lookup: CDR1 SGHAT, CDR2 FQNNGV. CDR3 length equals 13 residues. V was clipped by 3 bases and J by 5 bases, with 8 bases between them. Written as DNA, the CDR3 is TGTGCCAGCAGCTTTTCCAGAAACAATGAGCAGTTCTTC. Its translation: CASSFSRNNEQFF.

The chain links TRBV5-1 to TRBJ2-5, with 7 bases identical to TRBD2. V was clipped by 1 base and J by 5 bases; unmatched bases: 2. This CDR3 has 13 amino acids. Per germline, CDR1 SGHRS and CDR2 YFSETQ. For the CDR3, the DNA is TGCGCCAGCAGCTTGTGGGGAGGGGAGACCCAGTACTTC. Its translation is CASSLWGGETQYF. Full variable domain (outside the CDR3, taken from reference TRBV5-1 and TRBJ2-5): KAGVTQTPRYLIKTRGQQVTLSCSPISGHRSVSWYQQTPGQGLQFLFEYFSETQRNKGNFPGRFSGRQFSNSRSEMNVSTLELGDSALYLCASSLWGGETQYFGPGTRLLVL.

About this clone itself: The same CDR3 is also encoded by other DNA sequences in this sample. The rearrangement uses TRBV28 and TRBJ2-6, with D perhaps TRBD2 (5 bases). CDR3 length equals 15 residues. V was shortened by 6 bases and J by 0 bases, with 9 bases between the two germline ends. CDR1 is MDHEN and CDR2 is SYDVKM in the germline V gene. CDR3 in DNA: TGTGCCAGCAGCTCCGGGAACTCTGGGGCCAACGTCCTGACTTTC. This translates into CASSSGNSGANVLTF.

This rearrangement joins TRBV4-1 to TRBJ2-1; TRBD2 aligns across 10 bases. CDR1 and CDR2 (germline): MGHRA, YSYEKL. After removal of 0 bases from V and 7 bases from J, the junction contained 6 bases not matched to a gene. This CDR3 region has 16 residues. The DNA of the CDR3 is TGCGCCAGCAGCCAAGATCCTAGCGGGAGAGGGAATGAGCAGTTCTTC. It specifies CASSQDPSGRGNEQFF.

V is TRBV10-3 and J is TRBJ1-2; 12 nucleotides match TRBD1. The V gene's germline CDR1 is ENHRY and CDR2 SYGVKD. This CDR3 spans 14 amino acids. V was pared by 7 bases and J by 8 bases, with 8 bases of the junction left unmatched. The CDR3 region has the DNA TGTGCCATCACCCGGGACAGGGGGCGATCCGGCTACACCTTC. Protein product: CAITRDRGRSGYTF.

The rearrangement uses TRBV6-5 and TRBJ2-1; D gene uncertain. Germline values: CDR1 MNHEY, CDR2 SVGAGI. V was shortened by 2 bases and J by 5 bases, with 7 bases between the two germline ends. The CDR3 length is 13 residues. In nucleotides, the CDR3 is TGTGCCAGCAGTTACGGGCGAGACAATGAGCAGTTCTTC. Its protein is CASSYGRDNEQFF.

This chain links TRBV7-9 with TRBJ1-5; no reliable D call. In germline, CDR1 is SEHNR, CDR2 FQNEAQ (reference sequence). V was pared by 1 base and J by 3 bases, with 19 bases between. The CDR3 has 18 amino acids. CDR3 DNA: TGTGCCAGCAGCTTAGAGCCAGGTGACGAGATAATCAATCAGCCCCAGCATTTT. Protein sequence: CASSLEPGDEIINQPQHF.

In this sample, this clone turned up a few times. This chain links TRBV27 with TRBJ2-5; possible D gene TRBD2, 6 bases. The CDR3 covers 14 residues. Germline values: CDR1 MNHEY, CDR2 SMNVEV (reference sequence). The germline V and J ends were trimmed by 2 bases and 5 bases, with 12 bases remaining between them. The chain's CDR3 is CASSLESSAETQYF. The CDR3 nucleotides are TGTGCCAGCAGTTTAGAATCTAGCGCTGAGACCCAGTACTTC.

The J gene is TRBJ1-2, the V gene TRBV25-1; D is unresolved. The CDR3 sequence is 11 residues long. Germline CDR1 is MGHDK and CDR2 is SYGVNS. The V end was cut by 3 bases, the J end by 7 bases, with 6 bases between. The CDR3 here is CASSDTVGYTF. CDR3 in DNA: TGTGCCAGCAGTGATACGGTTGGCTACACCTTC.

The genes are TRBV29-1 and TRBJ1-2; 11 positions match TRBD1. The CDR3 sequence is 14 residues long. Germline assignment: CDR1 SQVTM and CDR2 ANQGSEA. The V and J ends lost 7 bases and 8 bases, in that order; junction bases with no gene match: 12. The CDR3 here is CSGLGQGASWGYTF. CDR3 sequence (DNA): TGCAGCGGTTTAGGACAGGGGGCATCGTGGGGCTACACCTTC. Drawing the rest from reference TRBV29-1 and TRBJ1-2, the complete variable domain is SAVISQKPSRDICQRGTSLTIQCQVDSQVTMMFWYRQQPGQSLTLIATANQGSEATYESGFVIDKFPISRPNLTFSTLTVSNMSPEDSSIYLCSGLGQGASWGYTFGSGTRLTVV.

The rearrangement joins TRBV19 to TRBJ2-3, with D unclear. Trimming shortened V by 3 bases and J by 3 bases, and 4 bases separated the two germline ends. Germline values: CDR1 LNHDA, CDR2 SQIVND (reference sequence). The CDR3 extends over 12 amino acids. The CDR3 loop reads CASSMRTDTQYF. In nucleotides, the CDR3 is TGTGCCAGTAGTATGAGGACAGATACGCAGTATTTT.

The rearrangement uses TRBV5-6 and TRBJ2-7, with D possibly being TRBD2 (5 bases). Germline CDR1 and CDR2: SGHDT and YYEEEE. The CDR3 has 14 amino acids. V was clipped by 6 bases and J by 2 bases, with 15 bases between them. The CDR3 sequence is CASTSESGPYEQYF. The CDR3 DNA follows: TGTGCCAGCACCTCCGAAAGCGGACCCTACGAGCAGTACTTC.

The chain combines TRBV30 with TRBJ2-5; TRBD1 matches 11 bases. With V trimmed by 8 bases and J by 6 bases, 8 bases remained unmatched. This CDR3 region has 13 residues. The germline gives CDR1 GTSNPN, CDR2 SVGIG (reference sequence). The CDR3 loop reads CAGGGDRGKTQYF. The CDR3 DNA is TGTGCCGGGGGCGGGGACAGGGGGAAGACCCAGTACTTC.

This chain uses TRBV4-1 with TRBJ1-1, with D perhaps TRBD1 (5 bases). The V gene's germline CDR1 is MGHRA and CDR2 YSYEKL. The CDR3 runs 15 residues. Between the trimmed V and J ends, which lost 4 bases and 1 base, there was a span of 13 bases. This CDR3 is CASSPPRQSNTEAFF. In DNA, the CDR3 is TGCGCCAGCAGCCCTCCCAGACAGTCGAACACTGAAGCTTTCTTT.

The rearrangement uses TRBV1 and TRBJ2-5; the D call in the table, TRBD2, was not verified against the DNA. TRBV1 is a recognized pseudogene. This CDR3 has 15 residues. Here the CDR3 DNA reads TGCACCAGCAGCCACCCGGGTCCACATCAAGAGACCCAGTACTTC. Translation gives CTSSHPGPHQETQYF.

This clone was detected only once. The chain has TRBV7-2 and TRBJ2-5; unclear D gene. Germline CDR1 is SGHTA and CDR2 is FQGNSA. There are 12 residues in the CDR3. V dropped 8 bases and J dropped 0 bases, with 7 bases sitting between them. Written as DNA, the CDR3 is TGTGCCAGCGGCAAGTACCAAGAGACCCAGTACTTC. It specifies CASGKYQETQYF.

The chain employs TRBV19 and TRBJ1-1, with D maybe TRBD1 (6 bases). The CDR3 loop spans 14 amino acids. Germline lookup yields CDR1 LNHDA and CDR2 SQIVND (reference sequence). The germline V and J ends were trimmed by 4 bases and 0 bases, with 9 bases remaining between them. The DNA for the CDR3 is TGTGCCAGTAGTAGAGGGGGTATGAACACTGAAGCTTTCTTT. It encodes CASSRGGMNTEAFF.

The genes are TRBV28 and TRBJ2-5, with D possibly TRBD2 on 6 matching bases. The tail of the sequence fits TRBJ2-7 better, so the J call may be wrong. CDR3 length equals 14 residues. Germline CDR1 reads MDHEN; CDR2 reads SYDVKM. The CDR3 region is CASNRASVSYEQYF. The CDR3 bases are TGTGCCAGTAATAGGGCTAGCGTGTCCTACGAGCAGTACTTC.

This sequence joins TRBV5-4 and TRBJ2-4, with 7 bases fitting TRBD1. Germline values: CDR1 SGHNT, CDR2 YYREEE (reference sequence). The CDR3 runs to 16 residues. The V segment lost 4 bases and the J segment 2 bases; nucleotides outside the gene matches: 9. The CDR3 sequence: CASSRDRVGTKNIQYF. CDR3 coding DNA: TGTGCCAGCAGCCGCGACAGGGTCGGAACCAAAAACATTCAGTACTTC.

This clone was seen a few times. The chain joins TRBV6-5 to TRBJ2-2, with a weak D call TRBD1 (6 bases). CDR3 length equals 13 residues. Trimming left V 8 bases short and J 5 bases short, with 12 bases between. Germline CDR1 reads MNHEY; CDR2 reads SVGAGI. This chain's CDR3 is CASGQRLTGELFF. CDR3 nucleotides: TGTGCCAGCGGACAGAGGTTGACCGGGGAGCTGTTTTTT.

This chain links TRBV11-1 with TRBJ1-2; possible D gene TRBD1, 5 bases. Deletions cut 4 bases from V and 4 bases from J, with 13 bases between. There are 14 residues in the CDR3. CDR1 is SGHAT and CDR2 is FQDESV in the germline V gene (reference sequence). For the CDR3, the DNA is TGTGCCAGCAGCTCCAACGCCGACAGCTATGGCTACACCTTC. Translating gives CASSSNADSYGYTF.

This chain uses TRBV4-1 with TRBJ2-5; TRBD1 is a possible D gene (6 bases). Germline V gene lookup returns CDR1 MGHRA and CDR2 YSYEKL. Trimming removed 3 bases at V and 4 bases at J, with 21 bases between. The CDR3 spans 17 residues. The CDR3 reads CASSHRPDRQGTETQYF. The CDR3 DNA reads TGCGCCAGCAGCCATCGTCCGGATCGGCAGGGGACAGAGACCCAGTACTTC.

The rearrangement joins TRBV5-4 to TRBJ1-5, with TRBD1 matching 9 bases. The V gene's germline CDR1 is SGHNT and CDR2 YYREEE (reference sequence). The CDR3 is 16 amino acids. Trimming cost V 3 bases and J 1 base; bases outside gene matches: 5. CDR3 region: CASSYRGTGSNQPQHF. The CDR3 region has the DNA TGTGCCAGCAGCTATCGAGGGACAGGGAGCAATCAGCCCCAGCATTTT.

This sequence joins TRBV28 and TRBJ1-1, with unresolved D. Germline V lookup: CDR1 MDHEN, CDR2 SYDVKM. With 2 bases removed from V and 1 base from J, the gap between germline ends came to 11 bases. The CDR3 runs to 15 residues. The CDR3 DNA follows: TGTGCCAGCAGTTTAGTCGGCGGCCCGAACACTGAAGCTTTCTTT. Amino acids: CASSLVGGPNTEAFF.